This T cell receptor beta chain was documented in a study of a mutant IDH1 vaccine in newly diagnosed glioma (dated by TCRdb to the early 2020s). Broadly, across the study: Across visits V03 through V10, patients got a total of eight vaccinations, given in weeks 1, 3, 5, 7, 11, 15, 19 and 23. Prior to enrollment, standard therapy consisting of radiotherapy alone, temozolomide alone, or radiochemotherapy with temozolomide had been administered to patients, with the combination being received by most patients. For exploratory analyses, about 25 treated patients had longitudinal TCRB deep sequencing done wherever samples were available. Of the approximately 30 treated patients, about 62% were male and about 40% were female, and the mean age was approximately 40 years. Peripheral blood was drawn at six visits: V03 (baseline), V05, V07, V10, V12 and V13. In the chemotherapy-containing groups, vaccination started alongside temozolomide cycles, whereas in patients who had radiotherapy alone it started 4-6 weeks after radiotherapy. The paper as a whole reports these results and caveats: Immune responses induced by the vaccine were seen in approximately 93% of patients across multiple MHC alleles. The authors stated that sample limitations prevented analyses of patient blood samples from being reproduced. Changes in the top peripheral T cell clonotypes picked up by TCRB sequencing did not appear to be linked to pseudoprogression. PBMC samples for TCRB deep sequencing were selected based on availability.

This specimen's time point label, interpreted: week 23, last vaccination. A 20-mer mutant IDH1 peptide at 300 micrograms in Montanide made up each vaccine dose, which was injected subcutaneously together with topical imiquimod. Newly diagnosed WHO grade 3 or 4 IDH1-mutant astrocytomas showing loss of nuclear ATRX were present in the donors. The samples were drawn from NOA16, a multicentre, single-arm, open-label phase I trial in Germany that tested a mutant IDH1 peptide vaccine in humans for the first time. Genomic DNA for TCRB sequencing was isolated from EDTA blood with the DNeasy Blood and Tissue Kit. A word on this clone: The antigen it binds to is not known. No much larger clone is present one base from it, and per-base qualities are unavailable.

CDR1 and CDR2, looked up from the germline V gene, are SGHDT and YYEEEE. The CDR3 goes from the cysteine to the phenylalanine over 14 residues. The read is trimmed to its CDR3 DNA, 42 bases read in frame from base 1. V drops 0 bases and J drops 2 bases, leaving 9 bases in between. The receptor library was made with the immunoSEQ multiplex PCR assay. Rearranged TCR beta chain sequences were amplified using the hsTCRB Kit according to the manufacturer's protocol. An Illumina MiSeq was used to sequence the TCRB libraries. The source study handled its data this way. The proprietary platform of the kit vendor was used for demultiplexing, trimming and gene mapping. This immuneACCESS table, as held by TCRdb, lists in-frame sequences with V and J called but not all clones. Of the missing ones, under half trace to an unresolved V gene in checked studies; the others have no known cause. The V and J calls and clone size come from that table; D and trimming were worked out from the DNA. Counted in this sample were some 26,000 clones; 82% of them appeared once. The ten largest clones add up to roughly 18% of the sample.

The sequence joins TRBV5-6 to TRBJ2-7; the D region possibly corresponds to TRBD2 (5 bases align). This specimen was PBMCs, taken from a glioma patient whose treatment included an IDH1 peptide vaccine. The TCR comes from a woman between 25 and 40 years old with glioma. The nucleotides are TGTGCCAGCAGCTTGGGAGGGTTCACCTACGAGCAGTACTTC. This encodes CASSLGGFTYEQYF.